One and the same sample provided the 8 T cell receptor beta chains below, sequenced in a study of T cells in Graves' hyperthyroidism and ophthalmopathy. Researchers amplified the TCR beta CDR3 regions from RNA transcripts. An initial round of RT-PCR targeting the TCR CDR3 relied on the HTBI primer set. TCRdb recomputed calls from the multiplex PCR reads with MiXCR, one row per CDR3 protein. Of hundreds of thousands of distinct CDR3 sequences detected, over 15% appear once; the ten largest clones hold 15% to 20%. The sequenced sample consisted of blood. These receptors were obtained from a woman in her forties or fifties with Graves' hyperthyroidism that later progressed to Graves' ophthalmopathy.

This clonotype was counted many times. This chain uses TRBV5-1 with TRBJ1-1, with 7 positions matching TRBD1. The CDR3 is made up of 16 amino acids. Germline V CDR1 and CDR2: SGHRS, YFSETQ. After removal of 0 bases from V and 1 base from J, the junction contained 6 bases not matched to a gene. The CDR3 reads CASSLDTGVGNTEAFF. In DNA form, the CDR3 reads TGCGCCAGCAGCTTGGATACAGGGGTGGGGAACACTGAAGCTTTCTTT.

The chain uses TRBV2 and TRBJ2-7; 9 bases match TRBD1. V trimming: 10 bases; J trimming: 3 bases; junction bases outside the gene matches: 16. This CDR3 contains 16 residues. Germline CDR1 is SNHLY and CDR2 is FYNNEI. CDR3 bases: TGTGCCACCTACACATCTCGGGACAGGGACGACTACGAGCAGTACTTC. Residues: CATYTSRDRDDYEQYF.

In this sample, this clonotype turned up many times. One end of the junction does not line up with germline, which may come from a read error. The V call is TRBV5-1, the J call TRBJ1-1; D is unresolved. Germline V gene lookup returns CDR1 SGHRS and CDR2 YFSETQ. This CDR3 region has 13 residues. Here the CDR3 DNA reads TGTGCCAGCAGCTTAGAGTCGAACACTGAAGCTTTCTTT. Translating gives CASSLESNTEAFF.

In its sample, this clonotype was seen a few times. V gene TRBV7-2 combines with J gene TRBJ2-7; D not resolved. The CDR3 is 13 amino acids. V was pared by 8 bases and J by 5 bases, with 16 bases between. Germline-derived CDR1 and CDR2 are SGHTA and FQGNSA. CDR3 in DNA: TGTGCCAGCGTTGAACAACCCGTCCACGAGCAGTACTTC. This gives the protein CASVEQPVHEQYF.

This clonotype was seen only a few times. The rearrangement joins TRBV6-1 to TRBJ1-5, with unresolved D. CDR3 length equals 13 residues. Deletions cut 3 bases from V and 6 bases from J, with 9 bases between. The V gene's germline CDR1 is MNHNS and CDR2 SASEGT. CDR3 DNA: TGTGCCAGCAGTGACCCCGCCGGTCAGCCCCAGCATTTT. Translating gives CASSDPAGQPQHF.

This clonotype showed up just once. The rearrangement uses TRBV6-2 or TRBV6-3 and TRBJ1-5; maybe TRBD1 (5 bases). CDR3 length: 13 residues. Germline-derived CDR1 and CDR2 are MNHEY and SVGEGT. V shed 8 bases and J shed 4 bases, with 12 bases lying between them. The CDR3 nucleotides read TGTGCCAGCTATCAGGGAGAGAATCAGCCCCAGCATTTT. Translating it yields CASYQGENQPQHF.

This clonotype came up many times. This chain connects TRBV7-2 to TRBJ1-1; D is uncertain. CDR1 is SGHTA, CDR2 FQGNSA, per germline. The CDR3 is 16 amino acids. V was shortened by 2 bases and J by 1 base, with 14 bases between the two germline ends. The CDR3 DNA reads as TGTGCCAGCAGCTTAAAAGGGTCCCTGGGGAACACTGAAGCTTTCTTT. Its protein product is CASSLKGSLGNTEAFF.

This clonotype was detected many times. The chain links TRBV7-9 to TRBJ1-1; tentatively, D is TRBD1 (6 bases). The CDR3 length is 13 residues. Trimming removed 2 bases from V and 4 bases from J, with 8 bases in between. From germline, CDR1 is SEHNR and CDR2 FQNEAQ (reference sequence). The CDR3 loop reads CASSLKQGTEAFF. DNA for the CDR3: TGTGCCAGCAGCTTAAAACAGGGCACTGAAGCTTTCTTT.